This TCR beta chain was recovered during a study of cytomegalovirus exposure and HLA in healthy donors. Study-wide background: HLA-typed donors were the source of about 85 million unique TCRs, which an early data release held.

PCR employed 60 Vbeta and 13 Jbeta primers. The table came from immunoSEQ multiplex PCR; TCRdb's copy has only in-frame clones and leaves some out. The data contain roughly 200,000 clones, around 89% of them singletons. Findings and caveats of the study: A list of about 180 TCR beta chains associated with cytomegalovirus was given.

With regard to this clone: No antigen is known for it.

This sequence originates from a woman aged 18-29 years in good health and CMV-seronegative. Sequencing was performed on PBMCs.

This CDR3 is CASSSIIHGGREGEDYEQYF. As DNA, the CDR3 is TGTGCCAGCAGTTCTATAATCCACGGGGGGCGGGAGGGCGAGGACTACGAGCAGTACTTC. The chain carries TRBV27 and TRBJ2-7; 9 nucleotides align to TRBD2. CDR1 and CDR2 from the germline V gene are MNHEY and SMNVEV (reference sequence). V dropped 4 bases and J dropped 3; count of bases not matched to a gene: 22. This CDR3 contains 20 residues.